This paragraph covers one TCR beta chain sequence. Its specificity is unknown. Germline V gene lookup returns CDR1 KGHSH and CDR2 LQKENI. This CDR3 contains 14 residues. The V and J ends lost 5 bases and 0 bases, in that order; junction bases with no gene match: 1. This sample is part of a study of cytomegalovirus exposure and HLA in healthy donors. Primers included in the PCR were 60 Vbeta and 13 Jbeta primers. Repertoires were generated with immunoSEQ multiplex PCR, while TCRdb's copy carries only in-frame clones and drops some. Of 150,000 to 200,000 clones in the sample, 80% to 90% were seen once. Whole-study results and caveats: Highest at DRB1 and lowest at HLA-C, TCR association rates differed among HLA loci in a later analysis. Overall, roughly 160 TCR beta chains were annotated as cytomegalovirus-associated. Per a prior analysis, the majority of TCR beta V segments were productive roughly 90% or roughly 30% of the time. Later, an analysis showed that TCR beta chains associated with HLA were more clonally expanded than others that were equally common.

Sample: PBMCs. The J gene is TRBJ1-5, the V gene TRBV18; 7 bases match TRBD1. The sequence came from a woman aged 18-29 years in good health and CMV-seronegative. The CDR3 sequence is CASSGTDSNQPQHF. In nucleotides, the CDR3 is TGTGCCAGCTCAGGGACAGATAGCAATCAGCCCCAGCATTTT.